This is a list of T cell receptor beta chains from one sample in a study of blood T cell repertoires in COVID-19. TCRdb's copy holds only in-frame clones and misses some; the assay was immunoSEQ multiplex PCR. This sample has some 120,000 clones, with around 89% found just once. The sequenced material came from peripheral blood. These receptors all stem from a human donor with acute or convalescent COVID-19. The donor label of this sample is uncertain. Each CDR3 is given without its conserved first and last residue. Each record gives: J gene, V gene, CDR3 protein.

>TRBJ2-7|TRBV4-3
ASRYRLAGVYEQY
>TRBJ2-3|TRBV7-9
ASSLASTGSTDTQY
>TRBJ1-3|TRBV28
ATYRGAGNTIY
>TRBJ2-5|TRBV7-2
ASSLAGGGWKETQY
>TRBJ1-2|TRBV19
ASSTQEHYGYT
>TRBJ2-3|TRBV5-1
ASSLGQSTDTQY
>TRBJ1-3|TRBV5-1
ASSPVPGQGSGNTIY
>TRBJ2-1|TRBV6-5
ASTEGQYNEQF
>TRBJ1-2|TRBV7-2
ASSLVAQSVGYT
>TRBJ2-6|TRBV6-1
ASSKGQGAAGANVLT
>TRBJ2-3|TRBV19
ASSRTIMDTQY
>TRBJ2-7|TRBV12-3/TRBV12-4
ASSRGQSYEQY
>TRBJ2-1|TRBV6-2/TRBV6-3
ASSYVAGVTIPYNEQF
>TRBJ2-7|TRBV4-1
ASSHRQGANEQY
>TRBJ1-5|TRBV28
ASTSPGQSFGLSNQPQH
>TRBJ1-2|TRBV6-2/TRBV6-3
ASSYGSSWDRTTWGVGYT
>TRBJ1-2|TRBV6-5
ASTKPNTGISGYT
>TRBJ1-1|TRBV11-2
ASSRGPNTEAF
>TRBJ1-6|TRBV9
ASSATDRGWYNSPLH
>TRBJ1-6|TRBV7-2
ASSLAGRLLSSYNSPLH
>TRBJ2-1|TRBV19
ASSPMGGGVLYNEQF
>TRBJ1-5|TRBV7-2
ASSLDTHLSNQPQH
>TRBJ2-7|TRBV7-3
ASSLNRDLDEQY
>TRBJ1-1|TRBV12-2
ARQGAGGTEAF
>TRBJ1-2|TRBV3-1/TRBV3-2
ASSPTGLDYGYT
>TRBJ1-5|TRBV7-2
ASSLDSMVRQPQH
>TRBJ1-3|TRBV5-1
ASRSQGTHETIY
>TRBJ2-7|TRBV7-2
ASSQQGQGTYEQY
>TRBJ1-3|TRBV18
ASSPTVSSGNTIY
>TRBJ2-7|TRBV4-1
ASSQVGQPGEQY
>TRBJ1-2|TRBV5-4
ASSFGGRGLFAGYT
>TRBJ2-1|TRBV4-1
ASSLGGLALDEQF
>TRBJ2-7|TRBV7-2
ASSVNSGKVYEQY
>TRBJ1-1|TRBV28
ATTGIGYTEAF
>TRBJ2-5|TRBV6-5
ASSYYTGGGETQY
>TRBJ1-5|TRBV2
ASSAGDYSNQPQH
>TRBJ2-2|TRBV6-5
ASNLNRNTGELF
>TRBJ1-2|TRBV12-3/TRBV12-4
ASSFDRRYGYT
>TRBJ2-5|TRBV5-6
ASSFLGDFQETQY
>TRBJ2-7|TRBV19
ASQDRSFGEQY
>TRBJ2-3|TRBV3-1/TRBV3-2
ASSQVRGGDTQY
>TRBJ2-7|TRBV4-2
ASSQAPSPEQY
>TRBJ2-3|TRBV9
ASSTGASGGTDTQY
>TRBJ1-2|TRBV4-3
ASSQGDYGYT